This T cell receptor (beta chain) was identified in a study of blood T cell repertoires in COVID-19. Sequencing was performed with immunoSEQ multiplex PCR; in TCRdb, only in-frame clones are kept and a portion is missing. The sample includes around 370,000 clones, 88% of them seen just once. The germline CDR1 and CDR2 sequences are MNHEY and SMNVEV (reference sequence). The CDR3 sequence is 14 residues long. V shed 5 bases and J 8 bases; nucleotides not matched to a gene: 5. The rearrangement uses TRBV27 and TRBJ1-6; 8 bases line up with TRBD1. This TCR was recovered from a woman in her seventies with COVID-19, enrolled during active disease. Sequencing was performed on peripheral blood. The CDR3, as DNA: TGTGCCAGCAGTGTTGGACAGGGACATTCACCCCTCCACTTT. Residues: CASSVGQGHSPLHF.